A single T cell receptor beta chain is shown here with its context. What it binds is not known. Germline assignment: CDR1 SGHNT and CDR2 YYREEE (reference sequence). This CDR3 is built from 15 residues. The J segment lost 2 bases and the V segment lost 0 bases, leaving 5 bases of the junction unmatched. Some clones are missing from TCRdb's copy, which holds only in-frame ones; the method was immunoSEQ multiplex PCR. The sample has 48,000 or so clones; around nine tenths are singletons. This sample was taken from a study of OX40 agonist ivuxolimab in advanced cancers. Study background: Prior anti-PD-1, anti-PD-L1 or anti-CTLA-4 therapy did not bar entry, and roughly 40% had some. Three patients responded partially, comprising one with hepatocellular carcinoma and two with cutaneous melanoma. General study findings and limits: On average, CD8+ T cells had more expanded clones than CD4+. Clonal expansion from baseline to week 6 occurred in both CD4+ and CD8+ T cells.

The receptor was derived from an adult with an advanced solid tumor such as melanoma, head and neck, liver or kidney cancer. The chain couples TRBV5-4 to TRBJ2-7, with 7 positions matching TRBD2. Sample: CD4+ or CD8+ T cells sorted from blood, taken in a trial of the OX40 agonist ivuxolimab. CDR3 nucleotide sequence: TGTGCCAGCAGCTTGGAAGCGGGGTCGACCTACGAGCAGTACTTC. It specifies CASSLEAGSTYEQYF.